This T cell receptor (beta chain) is from a study of CD8+ T cells in alopecia areata. Study findings and constraints: Lesional scalp, notably in alopecia totalis/universalis, had clonality above that of normal scalp.

RNA extraction was followed by reverse transcription into cDNA, which acted as the sequencing template. Measured with immunoSEQ multiplex PCR; TCRdb has only the in-frame clones, and not every one. The table lists 120,000 or so clones, over 55% of them singletons, with 5.7% in the top ten. Described treatment: oral pan-JAK inhibitor, 5-10 mg twice daily. Concerning this clone itself: Its antigen is currently unknown.

This receptor was identified in a human donor with alopecia areata. The starting material was CD4+ T cells sorted from blood, obtained at week 4, from a patient treated with tofacitinib.

The CDR3 nucleotides read TGCGCCAGCAGCCGCTTGGGACAGGTTCAAGAGACCCAGTACTTC. Translation: CASSRLGQVQETQYF. This chain links TRBV4-3 with TRBJ2-5, with 8 bases aligning to TRBD1. CDR3 length: 15 amino acids. Trimming at V came to 4 bases and at J to 2 bases, leaving 6 bases not matched to a gene. Germline assignment: CDR1 LGHNA and CDR2 YSLEER.